These 9 T cell receptor beta chains share one sample of origin, sequenced in a study of blood T cell repertoires in COVID-19 (TCRdb year 2020). The library was obtained by the immunoSEQ multiplex PCR assay. This is the immuneACCESS table as TCRdb keeps it, with only in-frame sequences that have V and J called. A part of the clones is gone; compared with another copy, unresolved V genes explain less than half, and the rest is unexplained. For this sample there are hundreds of thousands of clones; around 82% appear just once. About 4.3% of the sample lies in the top ten. The sequenced material came from PBMCs or T cells enriched from blood (not recorded which). These receptors all stem from a man between 25 and 39 years old with acute COVID-19.

This clone was observed once. The chain joins TRBV28 to TRBJ1-5; D ambiguous. CDR1 is MDHEN, CDR2 SYDVKM, per germline. The CDR3 sequence is 14 residues long. V lost 2 bases to trimming and J lost 7 bases, with 12 bases between them. The CDR3 protein is CASSLARGGQPQHF. The CDR3 coding sequence is TGTGCCAGCAGTTTAGCCCGGGGAGGACAGCCCCAGCATTTT.

This chain joins TRBV19 and TRBJ1-2; no reliable D call. The CDR3 runs to 15 residues. V dropped 1 base and J dropped 4 bases, with 13 bases sitting between them. The germline gives CDR1 LNHDA, CDR2 SQIVND (reference sequence). CDR3 DNA: TGTGCCAGTAGTATAGGGCTCTGGCTTTCCTATGGCTACACCTTC. Residues: CASSIGLWLSYGYTF.

The chain joins TRBV28 to TRBJ2-7; a possible D gene is TRBD1 (6 bases). Germline CDR1 is MDHEN and CDR2 is SYDVKM. The CDR3 spans 14 residues. V lost 2 bases and J lost 0, with 8 bases in between. The CDR3 sequence: CASSLTQGSYEQYF. CDR3 bases: TGTGCCAGCAGTTTAACACAGGGCTCCTACGAGCAGTACTTC.

The chain joins TRBV5-5 to TRBJ2-3; 15 nucleotides line up with TRBD2. J lost 2 bases, V lost 0 bases, and 4 bases had no gene match. Germline-derived CDR1 and CDR2 are SGHKS and YYEKEE (reference sequence). The CDR3 is made up of 18 amino acids. Here the CDR3 DNA reads TGTGCCAGCAGCTTGGGGACTAGCGGGGGGGCCTCCACAGATACGCAGTATTTT. Translating it yields CASSLGTSGGASTDTQYF.

In DNA form, the CDR3 reads TGTGCCAGCAGCCCGGGACTAGCGGGTCCGTACACAGATACGCAGTATTTT. Translating it yields CASSPGLAGPYTDTQYF. The V and J genes are TRBV14 and TRBJ2-3; 12 positions agree with TRBD2. CDR3 length equals 17 residues. V dropped 4 bases and J dropped 2; count of bases not matched to a gene: 7. CDR1 SGHDN and CDR2 FVKESK come from the germline V gene.

This clone was seen only once. The chain links TRBV10-3 to TRBJ1-4; D is undetermined. The CDR3 loop spans 14 amino acids. Trimming cost V 4 bases and J 0 bases, with 6 bases left between them. Per the germline V gene, CDR1 is ENHRY and CDR2 is SYGVKD. The CDR3 DNA is TGTGCCATCAGTGGTGTCGCAACTAATGAAAAACTGTTTTTT. Its protein product is CAISGVATNEKLFF.

There are a few counts of this clone. This chain uses TRBV4-1 with TRBJ2-5; 10 bases align to TRBD2. CDR3 length: 16 amino acids. V shed 3 bases and J 2 bases; nucleotides not matched to a gene: 6. Germline CDR1 reads MGHRA; CDR2 reads YSYEKL. The CDR3 spells CASSHRAGGPQETQYF. The CDR3 DNA sequence: TGCGCCAGCAGCCACAGAGCGGGGGGGCCTCAAGAGACCCAGTACTTC.

The V and J genes are TRBV9 and TRBJ1-4; 9 positions agree with TRBD1. Germline CDR1 SGDLS, CDR2 YYNGEE. The CDR3 is made up of 15 amino acids. Germline trimming cut 3 bases from V and 7 bases from J; bases unmatched to any gene: 7. The CDR3 loop is CASSATGGFGEKLFF. CDR3 nucleotide sequence: TGTGCCAGCAGCGCTACAGGGGGCTTTGGTGAAAAACTGTTTTTT.

The chain carries TRBV5-1 and TRBJ2-5; D possibly corresponds to TRBD1 (6 bases). Trimming stripped 7 bases from V and 1 base from J, with 14 bases between. The length of the CDR3 is 14 residues. Germline V lookup: CDR1 SGHRS, CDR2 YFSETQ. The CDR3 loop is CASSGQPFQETQYF. The CDR3, as DNA: TGCGCCAGCTCCGGACAGCCCTTCCAAGAGACCCAGTACTTC.